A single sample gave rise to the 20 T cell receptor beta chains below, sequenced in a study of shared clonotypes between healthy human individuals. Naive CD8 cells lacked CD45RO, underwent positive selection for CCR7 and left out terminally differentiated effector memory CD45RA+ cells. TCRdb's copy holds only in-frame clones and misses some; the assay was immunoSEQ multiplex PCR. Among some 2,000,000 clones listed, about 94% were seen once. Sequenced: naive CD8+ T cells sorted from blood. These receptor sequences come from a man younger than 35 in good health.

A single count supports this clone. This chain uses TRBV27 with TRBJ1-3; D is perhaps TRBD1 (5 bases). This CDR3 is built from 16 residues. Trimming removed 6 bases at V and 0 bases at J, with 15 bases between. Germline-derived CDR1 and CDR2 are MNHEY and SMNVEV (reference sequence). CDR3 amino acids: CASSSQAQISGNTIYF. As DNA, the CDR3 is TGTGCCAGCAGCTCACAGGCTCAAATCTCTGGAAACACCATATATTTT.

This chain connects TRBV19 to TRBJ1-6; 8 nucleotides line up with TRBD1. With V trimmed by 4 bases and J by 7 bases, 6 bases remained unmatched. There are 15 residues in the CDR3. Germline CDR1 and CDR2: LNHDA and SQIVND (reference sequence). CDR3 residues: CASSTGTGGNSPLHF. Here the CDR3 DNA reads TGTGCCAGTAGTACCGGAACAGGGGGAAATTCACCCCTCCACTTT.

The CDR3 sequence: CAERPGMNTGELFF. CDR3 sequence (DNA): TGTGCCGAAAGACCGGGAATGAACACCGGGGAGCTGTTTTTT. The chain carries TRBV30 and TRBJ2-2, with D possibly TRBD2 on 5 matching bases. Germline CDR1 GTSNPN, CDR2 SVGIG (reference sequence). Trimming stripped 8 bases from V and 1 base from J, with 14 bases between. CDR3 length: 14 amino acids.

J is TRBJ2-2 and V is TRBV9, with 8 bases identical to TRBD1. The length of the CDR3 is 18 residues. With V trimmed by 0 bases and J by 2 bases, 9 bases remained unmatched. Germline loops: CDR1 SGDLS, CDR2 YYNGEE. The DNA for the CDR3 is TGTGCCAGCAGCGTAGTCTACTACGGGACAGGAAACACCGGGGAGCTGTTTTTT. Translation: CASSVVYYGTGNTGELFF.

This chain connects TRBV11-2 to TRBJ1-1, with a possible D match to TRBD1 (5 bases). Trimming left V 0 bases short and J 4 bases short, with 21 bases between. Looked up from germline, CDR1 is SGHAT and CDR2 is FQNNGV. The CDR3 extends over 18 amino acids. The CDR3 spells CASSLDRPYGHRATEAFF. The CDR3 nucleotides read TGTGCCAGCAGCTTAGATCGACCCTACGGACACCGAGCCACTGAAGCTTTCTTT.

The CDR3: CASRGMGSPLHF. The CDR3 DNA reads as TGTGCCAGCAGGGGAATGGGTTCACCCCTCCACTTT. The J gene is TRBJ1-6, the V gene TRBV6-1; D is uncertain. V was cut by 6 bases and J by 9 bases, with 9 bases left in between. The CDR3 consists of 12 residues. Germline V lookup: CDR1 MNHNS, CDR2 SASEGT.

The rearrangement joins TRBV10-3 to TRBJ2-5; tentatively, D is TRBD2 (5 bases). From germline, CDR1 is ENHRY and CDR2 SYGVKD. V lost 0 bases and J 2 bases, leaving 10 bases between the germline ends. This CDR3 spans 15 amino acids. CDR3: CAISESPGSQETQYF. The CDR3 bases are TGTGCCATCAGTGAGTCCCCGGGATCACAAGAGACCCAGTACTTC.

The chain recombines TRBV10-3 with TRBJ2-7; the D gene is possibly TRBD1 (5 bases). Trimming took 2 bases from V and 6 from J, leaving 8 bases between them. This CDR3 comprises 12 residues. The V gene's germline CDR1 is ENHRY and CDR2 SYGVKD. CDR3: CAISEGAVEQYF. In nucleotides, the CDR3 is TGTGCCATCAGTGAGGGGGCGGTCGAGCAGTACTTC.

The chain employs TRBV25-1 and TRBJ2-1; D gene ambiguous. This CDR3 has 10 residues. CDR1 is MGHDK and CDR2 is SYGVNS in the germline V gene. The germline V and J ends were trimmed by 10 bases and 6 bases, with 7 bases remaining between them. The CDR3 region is CATHANEQFF. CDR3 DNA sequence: TGTGCCACTCATGCCAATGAGCAGTTCTTC.

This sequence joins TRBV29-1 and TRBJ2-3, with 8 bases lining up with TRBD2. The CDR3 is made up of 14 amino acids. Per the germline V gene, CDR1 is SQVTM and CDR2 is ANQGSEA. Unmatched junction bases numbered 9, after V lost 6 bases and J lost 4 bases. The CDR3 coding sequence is TGCAGCGTATCGGGACTAGGAGGGGCAGATACGCAGTATTTT. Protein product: CSVSGLGGADTQYF.

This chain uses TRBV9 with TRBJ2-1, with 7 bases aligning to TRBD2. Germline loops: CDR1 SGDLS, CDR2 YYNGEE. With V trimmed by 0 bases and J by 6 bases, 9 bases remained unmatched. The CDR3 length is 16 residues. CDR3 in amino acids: CASSVDGGGSSNEQFF. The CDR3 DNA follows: TGTGCCAGCAGCGTAGATGGCGGGGGATCTAGCAATGAGCAGTTCTTC.

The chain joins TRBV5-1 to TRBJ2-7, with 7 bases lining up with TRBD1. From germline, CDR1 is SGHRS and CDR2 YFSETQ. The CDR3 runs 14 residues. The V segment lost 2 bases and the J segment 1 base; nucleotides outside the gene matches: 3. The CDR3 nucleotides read TGCGCCAGCAGCTTAAAACAGGGGTCCTACGAGCAGTACTTC. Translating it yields CASSLKQGSYEQYF. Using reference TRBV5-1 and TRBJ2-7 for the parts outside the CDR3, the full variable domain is KAGVTQTPRYLIKTRGQQVTLSCSPISGHRSVSWYQQTPGQGLQFLFEYFSETQRNKGNFPGRFSGRQFSNSRSEMNVSTLELGDSALYLCASSLKQGSYEQYFGPGTRLTVT.

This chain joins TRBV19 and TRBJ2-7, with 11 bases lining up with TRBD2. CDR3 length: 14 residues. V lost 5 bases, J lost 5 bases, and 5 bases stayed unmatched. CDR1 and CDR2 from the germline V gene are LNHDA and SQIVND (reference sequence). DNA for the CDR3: TGTGCCAGTAGTGCTAGCGGGAGGATCGACGAGCAGTACTTC. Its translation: CASSASGRIDEQYF.

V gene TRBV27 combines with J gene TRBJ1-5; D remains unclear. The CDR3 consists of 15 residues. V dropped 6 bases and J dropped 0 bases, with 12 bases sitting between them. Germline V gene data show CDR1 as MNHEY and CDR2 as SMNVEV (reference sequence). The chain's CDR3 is CASSRRADSNQPQHF. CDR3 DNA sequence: TGTGCCAGCAGCCGTAGGGCGGATAGCAATCAGCCCCAGCATTTT.

The CDR3 reads CASSAEQVSPTEAFF. The DNA of the CDR3 is TGTGCCAGCAGCGCGGAACAGGTTAGTCCCACTGAAGCTTTCTTT. The gene calls are TRBV9 and TRBJ1-1; TRBD1 is a possible D gene (5 bases). Germline V gene lookup returns CDR1 SGDLS and CDR2 YYNGEE. V gave up 3 bases and J gave up 4 bases, with 16 bases separating them. This CDR3 spans 15 amino acids.

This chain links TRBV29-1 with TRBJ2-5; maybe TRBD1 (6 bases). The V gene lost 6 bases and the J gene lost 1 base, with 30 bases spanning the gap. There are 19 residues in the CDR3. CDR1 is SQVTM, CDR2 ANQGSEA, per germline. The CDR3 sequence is CSVEMGAFSTQGSQETQYF. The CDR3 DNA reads TGCAGCGTAGAAATGGGGGCTTTCTCTACCCAGGGATCCCAAGAGACCCAGTACTTC. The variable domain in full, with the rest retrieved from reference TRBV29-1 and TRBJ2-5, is SAVISQKPSRDICQRGTSLTIQCQVDSQVTMMFWYRQQPGQSLTLIATANQGSEATYESGFVIDKFPISRPNLTFSTLTVSNMSPEDSSIYLCSVEMGAFSTQGSQETQYFGPGTRLLVL.

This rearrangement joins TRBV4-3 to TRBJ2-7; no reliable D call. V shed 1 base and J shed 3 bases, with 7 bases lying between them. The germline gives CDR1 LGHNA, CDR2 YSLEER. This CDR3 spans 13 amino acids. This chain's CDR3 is CASSQGIDYEQYF. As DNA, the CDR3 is TGCGCCAGCAGCCAAGGGATAGACTACGAGCAGTACTTC.

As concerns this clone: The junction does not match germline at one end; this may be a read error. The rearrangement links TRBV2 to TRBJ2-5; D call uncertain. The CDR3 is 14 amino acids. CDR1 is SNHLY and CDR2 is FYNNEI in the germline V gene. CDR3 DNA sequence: TGTGCCAGCAGCGTACTCCTACCTCAAGAGCCCCAGTACTTC. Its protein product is CASSVLLPQEPQYF. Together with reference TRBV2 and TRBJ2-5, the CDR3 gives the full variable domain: EPEVTQTPSHQVTQMGQEVILRCVPISNHLYFYWYRQILGQKVEFLVSFYNNEISEKSEIFDDQFSVERPDGSNFTLKIRSTKLEDSAMYFCASSVLLPQEPQYFGPGTRLLVL.

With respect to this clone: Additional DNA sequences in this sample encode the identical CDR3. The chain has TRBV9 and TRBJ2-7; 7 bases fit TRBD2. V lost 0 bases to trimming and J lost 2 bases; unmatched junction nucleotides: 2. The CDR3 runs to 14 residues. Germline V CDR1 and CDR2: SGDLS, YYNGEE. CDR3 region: CASSVGEGPYEQYF. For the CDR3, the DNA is TGTGCCAGCAGCGTAGGGGAGGGACCCTACGAGCAGTACTTC.

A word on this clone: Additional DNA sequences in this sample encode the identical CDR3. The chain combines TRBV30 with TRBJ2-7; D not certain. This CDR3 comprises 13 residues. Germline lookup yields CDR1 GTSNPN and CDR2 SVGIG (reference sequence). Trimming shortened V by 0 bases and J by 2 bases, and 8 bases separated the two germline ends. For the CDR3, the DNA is TGTGCCTGGAGTGTACTGGCAGCCTACGAGCAGTACTTC. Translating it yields CAWSVLAAYEQYF.